Listed here is a single TCR beta chain. These data come from a study of blood T cell repertoires in COVID-19. Overall study: COVID-19 samples collected from the United States, Italy and Spain covered acute and convalescent phases. Sample material is recorded as cDNA or gDNA derived from T cells, B-cell-depleted T cells, or PBMCs.

Original data processing: Scientists estimated how many nucleated cells there were by amplifying reference gene primers. Profiling relied on immunoSEQ multiplex PCR, and the TCRdb table lists in-frame clones only, not all of them. That table is the source of V, J and clone size, and D and trimming were worked out from the DNA. This table holds 30,000 to 40,000 clones, approximately 93% found once. This CDR3 comprises 13 residues. Germline-derived CDR1 and CDR2 are SEHNR and FQNEAQ (reference sequence). Germline trimming cut 9 bases from V and 5 bases from J; bases unmatched to any gene: 8. The sequenced sample was peripheral blood. The receptor's source is a male donor with active COVID-19. The chain has TRBV7-9 and TRBJ2-5, with 8 bases aligning to TRBD2. The CDR3 DNA reads TGTGCCAGTCCCCGGGGACTAGGGGAGACCCAGTACTTC. Translated: CASPRGLGETQYF.